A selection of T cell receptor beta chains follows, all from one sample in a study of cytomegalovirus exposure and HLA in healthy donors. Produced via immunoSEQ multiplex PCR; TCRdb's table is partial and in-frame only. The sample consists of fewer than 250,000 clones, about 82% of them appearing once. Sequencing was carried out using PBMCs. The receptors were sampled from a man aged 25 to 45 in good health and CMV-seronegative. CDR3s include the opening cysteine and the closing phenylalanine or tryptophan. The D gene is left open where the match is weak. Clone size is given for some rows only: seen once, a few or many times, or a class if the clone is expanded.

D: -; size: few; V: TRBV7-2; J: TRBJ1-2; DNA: TGTGCCAGCAGCTTAGCACAGAATCTTTATGGCTACACCTTC; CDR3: CASSLAQNLYGYTF
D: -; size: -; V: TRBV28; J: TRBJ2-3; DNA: TGTGCCAGCAGTCCTTTCAGGGGGGTTTCGACAGATACGCAGTATTTT; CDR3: CASSPFRGVSTDTQYF
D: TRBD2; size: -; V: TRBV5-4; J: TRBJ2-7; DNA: TGTGCCAGCAGCCTGACTAGCGGCTACGAGCAGTACTTC; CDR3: CASSLTSGYEQYF
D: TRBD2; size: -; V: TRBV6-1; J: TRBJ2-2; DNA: TGTGCCAGCAGTGAAATCGGCTTACTAGCGGGGGCCACCGGGGAGCTGTTTTTT; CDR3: CASSEIGLLAGATGELFF
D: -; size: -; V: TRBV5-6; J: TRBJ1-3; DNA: TGTGCCAGCAGCCGGCGGGAATTTGGAAACACCATATATTTT; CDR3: CASSRREFGNTIYF
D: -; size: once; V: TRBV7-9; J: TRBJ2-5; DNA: TGTGCCAGCAGCTCTCAAGAGACCCAGTACTTC; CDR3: CASSSQETQYF
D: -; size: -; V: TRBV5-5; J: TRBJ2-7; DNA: TGTGCCAGCAGCTTGGGAGGACAGTTGCCATACGAGCAGTACTTC; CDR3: CASSLGGQLPYEQYF
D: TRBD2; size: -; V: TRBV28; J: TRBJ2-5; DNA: TGTGCCAGCAGTTCCGGACTAGCGGTGACACAAGAGACCCAGTACTTC; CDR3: CASSSGLAVTQETQYF
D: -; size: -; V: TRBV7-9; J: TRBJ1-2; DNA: TGTGCCAGCAGCGGGGGCCCGGACCCGAGAGGCTACACCTTC; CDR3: CASSGGPDPRGYTF
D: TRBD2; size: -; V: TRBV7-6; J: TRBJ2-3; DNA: TGTGCCAGCAGCTTGGGGGAGGGCCCAGATACGCAGTATTTT; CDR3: CASSLGEGPDTQYF
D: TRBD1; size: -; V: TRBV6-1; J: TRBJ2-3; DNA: TGTGCCAGCAGTGAAGGGACAGGGAGGACAGATACGCAGTATTTT; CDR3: CASSEGTGRTDTQYF
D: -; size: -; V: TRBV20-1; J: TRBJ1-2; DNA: TGCAGTGCACCGCTCGGGTCTGGCTACACCTTC; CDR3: CSAPLGSGYTF
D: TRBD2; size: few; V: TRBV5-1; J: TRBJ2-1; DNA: TGCGCCAGCAGCTTGAGCGGGGGGGCTTACAATGAGCAGTTCTTC; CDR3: CASSLSGGAYNEQFF
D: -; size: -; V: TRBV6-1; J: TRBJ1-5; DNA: TGTGCCAGCGGTCCTCAGTACAATCAGCCCCAGCATTTT; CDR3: CASGPQYNQPQHF
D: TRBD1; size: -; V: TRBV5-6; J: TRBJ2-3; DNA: TGTGCCAGCAGCTATAGACAGGGAATAGGCACAGATACGCAGTATTTT; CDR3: CASSYRQGIGTDTQYF
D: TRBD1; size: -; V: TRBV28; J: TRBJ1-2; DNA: TGTGCCAGCAGTCAAGGGACAGCAGGCGGCTACACCTTC; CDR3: CASSQGTAGGYTF
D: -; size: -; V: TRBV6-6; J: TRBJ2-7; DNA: TGTGCCAGCAGTTACTCGAAACCCGGACTGGACGAGCAGTACTTC; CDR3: CASSYSKPGLDEQYF
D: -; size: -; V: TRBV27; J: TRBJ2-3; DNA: TGTGCCAGCTGGCCTTCAGGGGCCTATACGCAGTATTTT; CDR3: CASWPSGAYTQYF
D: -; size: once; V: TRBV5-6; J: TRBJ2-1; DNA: TGTGCCAGCAGTTTAAGCCCCCAAAGCTCCTACAATGAGCAGTTCTTC; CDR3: CASSLSPQSSYNEQFF
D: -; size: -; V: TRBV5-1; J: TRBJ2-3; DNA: TGCGCCAGCAGCTTGGGTGGACAGAGAAGCACAGATACGCAGTATTTT; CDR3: CASSLGGQRSTDTQYF
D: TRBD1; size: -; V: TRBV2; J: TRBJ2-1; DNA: TGTGCCAGCAGTGGGGGGTTTGGGACAGGGTTAAATGAGCAGTTCTTC; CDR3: CASSGGFGTGLNEQFF
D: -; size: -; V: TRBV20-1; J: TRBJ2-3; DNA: TGCAGTGCTAGATTGGGCGATACGCAGTATTTT; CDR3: CSARLGDTQYF
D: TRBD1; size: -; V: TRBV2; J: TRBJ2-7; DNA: TGTGCCAGCCGGAGTTTAAGACAGGGCTTCAGTTGGCAGTACTTC; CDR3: CASRSLRQGFSWQYF
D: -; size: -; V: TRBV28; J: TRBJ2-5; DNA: TGTGCCAGCAGTTTGGAAGGGGTCCAAGAGACCCAGTACTTC; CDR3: CASSLEGVQETQYF
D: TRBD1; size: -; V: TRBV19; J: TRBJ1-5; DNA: TGTGCCAGTTCGGGACAGGGTTCTTCGCAAGGCCAGCCCCAGCATTTT; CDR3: CASSGQGSSQGQPQHF
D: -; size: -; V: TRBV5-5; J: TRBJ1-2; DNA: TGTGCCAGCAGCCCCACCTGGGGGGACTATGGCTACACCTTC; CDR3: CASSPTWGDYGYTF
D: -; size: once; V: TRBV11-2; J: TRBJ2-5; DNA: TGTGCCAGCAGCTCTCAGGGCGTGGGAGAGACCCAGTACTTC; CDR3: CASSSQGVGETQYF
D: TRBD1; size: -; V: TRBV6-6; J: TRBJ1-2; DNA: TGTGCCACGACGGCCGGGACAGGGGGCGACTATGGCTACACCTTC; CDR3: CATTAGTGGDYGYTF
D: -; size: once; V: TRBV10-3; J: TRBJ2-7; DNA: TGTGCCATCAGTGAAGGAGGGGGGGCCTACGAGCAGTACTTC; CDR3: CAISEGGGAYEQYF
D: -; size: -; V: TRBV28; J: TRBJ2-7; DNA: TGTGCCAGCATATCTCGGGACTCCTACGAGCAGTACTTC; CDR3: CASISRDSYEQYF
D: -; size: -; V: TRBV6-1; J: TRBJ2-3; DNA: TGTGCCAGCAGTGAAACAGTCACAGATACGCAGTATTTT; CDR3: CASSETVTDTQYF
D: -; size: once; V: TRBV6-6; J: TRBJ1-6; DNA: TGTGCCAGCAGTAGCAATAATTCACCCCTCCACTTT; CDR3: CASSSNNSPLHF
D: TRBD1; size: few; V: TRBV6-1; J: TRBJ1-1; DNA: TGTGCCAGCAGCCGAACGGACAGGGTATGGACTGAAGCTTTCTTT; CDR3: CASSRTDRVWTEAFF
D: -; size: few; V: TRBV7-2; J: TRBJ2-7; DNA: TGCGCCAGCAGCCAAGATAGGGGGGGGACGTACGAGCAGTACTTC; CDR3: CASSQDRGGTYEQYF
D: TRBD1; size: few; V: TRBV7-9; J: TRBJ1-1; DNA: TGTGCCAGCAGCTCCCCGGGACAGGGGCACATGAACACTGAAGCTTTCTTT; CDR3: CASSSPGQGHMNTEAFF
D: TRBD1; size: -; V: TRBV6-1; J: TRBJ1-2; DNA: TGTGCCAGCAGTCCGACAGGGGGGGGCTATGGCTACACCTTC; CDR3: CASSPTGGGYGYTF
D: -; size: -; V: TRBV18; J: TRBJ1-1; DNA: TGTGCCAGCTCACCGTCAGGGGTAGAATTTCGGGTTCACACTGAAGCTTTCTTT; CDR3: CASSPSGVEFRVHTEAFF
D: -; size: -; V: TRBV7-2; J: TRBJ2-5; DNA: TGTGCCAGCAGCTCATCACTCCAAGAGACCCAGTACTTC; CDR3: CASSSSLQETQYF
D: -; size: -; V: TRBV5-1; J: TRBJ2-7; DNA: TGCGCCAGCAGCTTGGGGGCCGAGCAGTACTTC; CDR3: CASSLGAEQYF
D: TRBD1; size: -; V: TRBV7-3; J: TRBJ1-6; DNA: TGTGCCAGCAGCCCCGGACAGGGAGCGCCCCTCCACTTT; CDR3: CASSPGQGAPLHF
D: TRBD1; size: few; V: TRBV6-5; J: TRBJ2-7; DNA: TGTGCCAGCAGTTTTGCACAGGGGACGGGAAACGAGCAGTACTTC; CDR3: CASSFAQGTGNEQYF
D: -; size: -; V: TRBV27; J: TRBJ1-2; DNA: TGTGCCAGCAGTTTATCGAGAGTTAACTATGGCTACACCTTC; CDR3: CASSLSRVNYGYTF
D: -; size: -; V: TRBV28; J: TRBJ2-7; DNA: TGTGCCAGCAGTTCTGTCCGCTCCTACGAGCAGTACTTC; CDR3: CASSSVRSYEQYF